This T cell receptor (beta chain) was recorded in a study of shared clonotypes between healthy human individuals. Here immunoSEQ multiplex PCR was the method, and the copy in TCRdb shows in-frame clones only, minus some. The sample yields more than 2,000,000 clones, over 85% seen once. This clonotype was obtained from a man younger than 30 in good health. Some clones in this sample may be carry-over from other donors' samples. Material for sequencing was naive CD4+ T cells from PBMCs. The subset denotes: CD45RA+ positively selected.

The CDR3 protein is CAISESAGWQFF. The CDR3 DNA sequence: TGTGCCATCAGTGAGTCGGCGGGATGGCAGTTCTTC. V gene TRBV10-3 combines with J gene TRBJ2-1, with D tentatively TRBD2 (6 bases). The ends were cut back, 0 bases at V and 12 bases at J, with 9 bases in the middle. Germline values: CDR1 ENHRY, CDR2 SYGVKD. The CDR3 length is 12 residues.